This is a list of T cell receptor beta chains from one sample in a study of CD8 T cells in ankylosing spondylitis. TCRdb recomputed calls from the 5' RACE reads with MiXCR, one row per CDR3 protein. Found here are under 450,000 distinct CDR3 sequences, 15% to 20% of them singletons; the top ten hold 1%. The sequencing sample was made of blood, either unsorted or a sorted T cell fraction (not recorded which). These receptors were taken from a male donor with ankylosing spondylitis. The CDR3 runs from the conserved cysteine through the conserved F or W. A D gene is named only where the DNA matches it firmly. For some rows the clone size is stated as once, few or many, or as a class when expanded; others skip it.

v_gene	abundance	j_gene	d_gene	CDR3aa	CDR3nt
TRBV5-1	many	TRBJ1-6	-	CASSFNGIGRGSPLHF	TGCGCCAGCAGCTTTAACGGGATCGGGCGTGGTTCACCCCTCCACTTT
TRBV20-1	-	TRBJ1-6	TRBD1	CSAPKDRGRGSPLHF	TGCAGTGCTCCAAAGGACAGGGGGCGAGGTTCACCCCTCCACTTT
TRBV7-2	few	TRBJ2-1	-	CASSKQGGDNEQFF	TGTGCCAGCAGCAAACAGGGAGGTGACAATGAGCAGTTCTTC
TRBV18	once	TRBJ2-1	-	CASSPLSASYNEQFF	TGTGCCAGCTCACCACTGTCTGCGTCCTACAATGAGCAGTTCTTC
TRBV5-5	once	TRBJ1-3	-	CASSKTGAGISGNTIYF	TGTGCCAGCAGCAAAACCGGGGCAGGGATTAGTGGAAACACCATATATTTT
TRBV5-1	few	TRBJ1-1	-	CASSLDPGRRNTEAFF	TGCGCCAGCAGCTTGGACCCGGGACGGCGGAACACTGAAGCTTTCTTT
TRBV2	few	TRBJ1-2	-	CASSEALNYGYTF	TGTGCCAGCAGTGAAGCGCTTAACTATGGCTACACCTTC
TRBV4-3	many	TRBJ2-7	TRBD2	CASSRTGTSHEQYF	TGCGCCAGCAGCCGAACCGGGACTAGTCACGAGCAGTACTTC
TRBV7-2	once	TRBJ1-4	-	CASSRSGVANEKLFF	TGTGCCAGCAGCCGAAGTGGGGTGGCTAATGAAAAACTGTTTTTT
TRBV5-6	-	TRBJ2-2	TRBD2	CASSFGGSLVTGELFF	TGTGCCAGCAGCTTTGGCGGGAGTTTAGTCACCGGGGAGCTGTTTTTT
TRBV12-3/TRBV12-4	-	TRBJ2-6	-	CASSPFWVSSGANVLTF	TGTGCCAGCAGCCCATTTTGGGTTTCTTCTGGGGCCAACGTCCTGACTTTC
TRBV7-9	few	TRBJ2-3	TRBD2	CASRRLAPNTDTQYF	TGTGCCAGCAGAAGACTAGCGCCAAACACAGATACGCAGTATTTT
TRBV6-5	few	TRBJ2-5	-	CASSYSRRAGVYQETQYF	TGTGCCAGCAGTTACTCGAGGAGGGCCGGGGTCTACCAAGAGACCCAGTACTTC
TRBV12-3/TRBV12-4	-	TRBJ2-3	TRBD1	CASSKRGTGAPQNTDTQYF	TGTGCCAGCTCTAAAAGGGGAACAGGGGCGCCCCAGAATACAGATACGCAGTATTTT
TRBV4-2	few	TRBJ2-7	-	CASSQEREGFYEQYF	TGTGCCAGCAGCCAGGAAAGGGAAGGGTTCTACGAGCAGTACTTC
TRBV12-3/TRBV12-4	many	TRBJ2-7	-	CASSLVPGSTYEQYF	TGTGCCAGCAGTTTAGTACCGGGGTCAACCTACGAGCAGTACTTC